This is a list of T cell receptor beta chains from one sample in a study of T cells in Graves' hyperthyroidism and ophthalmopathy. MiXCR, applied by TCRdb to the multiplex PCR reads, yields one record per CDR3 protein. The top ten hold 35% to 50% of the sample, which has 500,000 to 650,000 distinct CDR3 sequences, about 45% seen once. The sample consisted of peripheral blood or thyroid tissue (not recorded which). The receptors were gathered from an adult woman with Graves' disease, either hyperthyroidism or ophthalmopathy (not recorded which). Both conserved end residues are part of each CDR3. A D gene is named only where the DNA matches it firmly. Rows may omit the clone size; those that give it use once, few, many or a size class.

CDR3nt: TGTGCCAGCAGCTTGGATGGGGACGCTTTCTTT
CDR3aa: CASSLDGDAFF
d_gene: .
abundance: many
j_gene: TRBJ1-1
v_gene: TRBV5-5

CDR3nt: TGTGCTAGCAGCGCACCGGGACCGCAATCCGAGCAGTACTTC
CDR3aa: CASSAPGPQSEQYF
d_gene: .
abundance: many
j_gene: TRBJ2-7
v_gene: TRBV7-7

CDR3nt: TGTGCCAGCACCCAAACCGGGACAGTAAAAGAAGCTTTCTTT
CDR3aa: CASTQTGTVKEAFF
d_gene: TRBD1
abundance: few
j_gene: TRBJ1-1
v_gene: TRBV2

CDR3nt: TGCAGCGTTTCCCAGTACCGCGAGGAATACGAGCAGTACTTC
CDR3aa: CSVSQYREEYEQYF
d_gene: .
abundance: .
j_gene: TRBJ2-7
v_gene: TRBV29-1

CDR3nt: TGTGCCAGCAGACCCCTAGACCTCAACCGTGCAACTAATGAAAAACTGTTTTTT
CDR3aa: CASRPLDLNRATNEKLFF
d_gene: .
abundance: .
j_gene: TRBJ1-4
v_gene: TRBV28

CDR3nt: TGTGCCAGCAGTTTGCCGGGGCAGAACTATGGCTACACCTTC
CDR3aa: CASSLPGQNYGYTF
d_gene: .
abundance: .
j_gene: TRBJ1-2
v_gene: TRBV7-9

CDR3nt: TGTGCCAGCAGCTTGACCGGGACACCCTACGAGCAGTACTTC
CDR3aa: CASSLTGTPYEQYF
d_gene: .
abundance: once
j_gene: TRBJ2-7
v_gene: TRBV11-2

CDR3nt: TGCAGCGCGTGGATGAACACTGAAGCTTTCTTT
CDR3aa: CSAWMNTEAFF
d_gene: .
abundance: .
j_gene: TRBJ1-1
v_gene: TRBV29-1

CDR3nt: TGTGCCAGCAGGACCTACAGGGCCCGGGAAGGCTACACCTTC
CDR3aa: CASRTYRAREGYTF
d_gene: .
abundance: .
j_gene: TRBJ1-2
v_gene: TRBV12-3/TRBV12-4

CDR3nt: TGTGCCGCTGCCAGGCTCTATGGCTACACCTTC
CDR3aa: CAAARLYGYTF
d_gene: .
abundance: .
j_gene: TRBJ1-2
v_gene: TRBV28

CDR3nt: TGTGCCAGCAGCTTCTCGACAGGGGGCGACCTTGGGAAACTGTTTTTT
CDR3aa: CASSFSTGGDLGKLFF
d_gene: TRBD1
abundance: .
j_gene: TRBJ1-4
v_gene: TRBV13

CDR3nt: TGTGCCAGCAGCCCCGGGGCAGTCGGGGAAGCTTTCTTT
CDR3aa: CASSPGAVGEAFF
d_gene: .
abundance: many
j_gene: TRBJ1-1
v_gene: TRBV11-1

CDR3nt: TGCGCCAGCAGCTTGGGGAAAGGGGGCTATGGCTACACCTTC
CDR3aa: CASSLGKGGYGYTF
d_gene: .
abundance: .
j_gene: TRBJ1-2
v_gene: TRBV5-1